This T cell receptor beta chain was sequenced for a study of PD-1 blockade in classical Hodgkin lymphoma. Study-level background: Once every 2 weeks, patients received intravenous nivolumab at 3 mg/kg. Study outcomes and limitations: Baseline TCR diversity was reportedly lower in newly diagnosed patients than healthy donors. By C4D1, diversity of CD4+ TCRs had risen significantly, whereas that of CD8+ TCRs had not.

This clone has more than one count but fewer than ten. The antigen is undetermined. V gave up 5 bases and J gave up 7 bases, with 11 bases separating them. Germline CDR1 reads SNHLY; CDR2 reads FYNNEI. The CDR3 is made up of 13 amino acids. Clones were read by immunoSEQ multiplex PCR, and TCRdb kept only the in-frame ones, dropping some. The profile shows about 24,000 clones, 84% of them singletons. All patients relapsed after autologous stem cell transplantation, and brentuximab vedotin exposure varied. The authors purified CD4+ T cells from thawed PBMCs by magnetic negative selection. Sequencing was performed on CD4+ T cells from blood, taken at baseline. V usage is TRBV2 and J usage is TRBJ2-2; a possible D gene is TRBD1 (6 bases). The TCR originated in a human donor with classical Hodgkin lymphoma. This CDR3 is CASSLQGNGELFF. In DNA form, the CDR3 reads TGTGCCAGCAGTTTACAGGGTAACGGGGAGCTGTTTTTT.